One and the same sample provided the 15 T cell receptor beta chains below, sequenced in a study of a mutant IDH1 vaccine in newly diagnosed glioma. Time point noted: week 11, during vaccination. With topical imiquimod, each dose of the vaccine consisted of 300 ug of mutant IDH1 20-mer peptide. These receptors have no identified antigens. The assay was immunoSEQ multiplex PCR, and TCRdb's table has in-frame clones only and misses some. This table has 35,000 to 40,000 clones, 84% appearing once. The sample in question was PBMCs, obtained from a glioma patient whose treatment included an IDH1 peptide vaccine. Every receptor here comes from a middle-aged man with glioma.

This clone was seen once. V and J are TRBV5-1 and TRBJ2-7; possibly TRBD1 for D (6 bases). Looked up from germline, CDR1 is SGHRS and CDR2 is YFSETQ. V dropped 2 bases and J dropped 3 bases, with 15 bases sitting between them. The CDR3 sequence is 15 residues long. This chain's CDR3 is CASSLAGQTSYEQYF. CDR3 DNA: TGCGCCAGCAGCTTAGCTGGACAGACGAGCTACGAGCAGTACTTC.

This clone was recorded once. The chain joins TRBV5-1 to TRBJ2-5, with TRBD1 identical over 9 bases. Germline assignment: CDR1 SGHRS and CDR2 YFSETQ. The CDR3 is 14 amino acids. The ends lost 3 bases at V and 6 bases at J; junction bases unmatched: 6. CDR3 sequence: CASSSGQGLKTQYF. The CDR3 DNA follows: TGCGCCAGCAGCTCGGGACAGGGTTTGAAGACCCAGTACTTC.

The chain joins TRBV18 to TRBJ1-4; D gene ambiguous. V was cut by 5 bases and J by 5 bases, with 12 bases left in between. The CDR3 length is 14 residues. From germline, CDR1 is KGHSH and CDR2 LQKENI. CDR3 in amino acids: CASSWAWGNEKLFF. CDR3 sequence (DNA): TGTGCCAGCTCATGGGCTTGGGGAAATGAAAAACTGTTTTTT.

Only one count was recorded for this clone. This chain uses TRBV7-2 with TRBJ1-5; D not resolved. Per germline, CDR1 SGHTA and CDR2 FQGNSA. The V gene lost 8 bases and the J gene lost 7 bases, with 15 bases spanning the gap. The length of the CDR3 is 13 residues. The CDR3 loop reads CASGVGSHQPQHF. CDR3 DNA sequence: TGTGCCAGCGGTGTTGGCAGTCACCAGCCCCAGCATTTT.

The CDR3 region is CASIRLAGVDTQYF. DNA for the CDR3: TGTGCCAGCATTCGACTAGCGGGAGTAGATACGCAGTATTTT. The V call is TRBV28, the J call TRBJ2-3, with TRBD2 matching over 12 bases. CDR3 length: 14 residues. Germline loops: CDR1 MDHEN, CDR2 SYDVKM. V shed 7 bases, J shed 5 bases, and the junction held 4 bases outside the gene matches.

This clone was recorded once. This sequence joins TRBV5-6 and TRBJ1-4; D perhaps matches TRBD1 (6 bases). V was pared by 1 base and J by 2 bases, with 6 bases between. The CDR3 consists of 14 residues. CDR1 and CDR2 from the germline V gene are SGHDT and YYEEEE. The CDR3 coding sequence is TGTGCCAGCAGCTTGACAGGGACTAATGAAAAACTGTTTTTT. Translating gives CASSLTGTNEKLFF.

The chain links TRBV7-6 to TRBJ1-2; 7 bases agree with TRBD1. The V gene's germline CDR1 is SGHVS and CDR2 FNYEAQ. This CDR3 is 13 amino acids long. V was clipped by 4 bases and J by 4 bases; unmatched bases: 3. CDR3 in amino acids: CASSSGDSYGYTF. In nucleotides, the CDR3 is TGTGCCAGCAGCTCAGGGGACAGCTATGGCTACACCTTC.

The CDR3 protein is CATSRGGLDNQPQHF. The CDR3 nucleotides read TGTGCCACCAGCAGAGGGGGACTTGACAATCAGCCCCAGCATTTT. The rearrangement links TRBV15 to TRBJ1-5; maybe TRBD1 (5 bases). CDR1 LNHNV and CDR2 YYDKDF come from the germline V gene (reference sequence). The CDR3 extends over 15 amino acids. Trimming pared 1 base from V and 3 bases from J, leaving 10 bases between. Filled out from reference TRBV15 and TRBJ1-5, the complete variable domain reads DAMVIQNPRYQVTQFGKPVTLSCSQTLNHNVMYWYQQKSSQAPKLLFHYYDKDFNNEADTPDNFQSRRPNTSFCFLDIRSPGLGDTAMYLCATSRGGLDNQPQHFGDGTRLSIL.

The DNA of the CDR3 is TGTGCCAGCAGCTTAGATCAGGGCGGGACAGCGAACACCGGGGAGCTGTTTTTT. This sequence encodes CASSLDQGGTANTGELFF. The chain is built from TRBV11-3 and TRBJ2-2; D may be TRBD1 (7 bases). Germline assignment: CDR1 SGHNT and CDR2 YENEEA. The CDR3 sequence is 18 residues long. Between the trimmed V and J ends, which lost 0 bases and 0 bases, there was a span of 14 bases.

The chain couples TRBV7-9 to TRBJ2-1; D is ambiguous. The V gene lost 7 bases and the J gene lost 9 bases, with 16 bases spanning the gap. Germline V lookup: CDR1 SEHNR, CDR2 FQNEAQ (reference sequence). CDR3 size: 13 residues. The CDR3 DNA is TGTGCCAGCACTCTAGACCCCTCTGGTGAGCAGTTCTTC. Translating gives CASTLDPSGEQFF. Complete variable domain (other parts from reference TRBV7-9 and TRBJ2-1): DTGVSQNPRHKITKRGQNVTFRCDPISEHNRLYWYRQTLGQGPEFLTYFQNEAQLEKSRLLSDRFSAERPKGSFSTLEIQRTEQGDSAMYLCASTLDPSGEQFFGPGTRLTVL.

The rearrangement links TRBV19 to TRBJ1-4; D is uncertain. Trimming removed 3 bases from V and 2 bases from J, with 10 bases in between. CDR3 length: 15 residues. The V gene's germline CDR1 is LNHDA and CDR2 SQIVND (reference sequence). The CDR3: CASSIWQRTNEKLFF. The CDR3 DNA sequence: TGTGCCAGTAGTATCTGGCAAAGGACTAATGAAAAACTGTTTTTT. The whole variable domain, filled in from reference TRBV19 and TRBJ1-4, reads DGGITQSPKYLFRKEGQNVTLSCEQNLNHDAMYWYRQDPGQGLRLIYYSQIVNDFQKGDIAEGYSVSREKKESFPLTVTSAQKNPTAFYLCASSIWQRTNEKLFFGSGTQLSVL.

This chain joins TRBV4-1 and TRBJ2-1; TRBD2 agrees at 11 bases. In germline, CDR1 is MGHRA, CDR2 YSYEKL. The CDR3 consists of 16 residues. J gave up 4 bases and V 0 bases, and 2 bases lay outside the gene matches. The CDR3 DNA reads as TGCGCCAGCAGCCAAGAAACTAGCGGGAGTTACAATGAGCAGTTCTTC. Translating gives CASSQETSGSYNEQFF.

The chain joins TRBV7-2 to TRBJ2-7; TRBD2 agrees at 10 bases. CDR1 and CDR2 from the germline V gene are SGHTA and FQGNSA. The V and J ends lost 4 bases and 5 bases, in that order; junction bases with no gene match: 8. The CDR3 is 15 amino acids. The CDR3 nucleotides are TGTGCCAGCAGCTCTGATCTAGCGGGAGACCACGAGCAGTACTTC. Translation: CASSSDLAGDHEQYF.

This chain joins TRBV28 and TRBJ2-7; 8 bases align to TRBD1. The germline V gene has CDR1 MDHEN and CDR2 SYDVKM. V lost 8 bases to trimming and J lost 1 base; unmatched junction nucleotides: 4. The CDR3 runs 13 residues. CDR3 sequence (DNA): TGTGCCAGCGGGCGACAGGGGTCCTACGAGCAGTACTTC. Residues: CASGRQGSYEQYF.

The J gene is TRBJ2-3, the V gene TRBV11-2; maybe TRBD2 (6 bases). The CDR3 runs to 16 residues. Trimming shortened V by 3 bases and J by 0 bases, and 13 bases separated the two germline ends. The germline gives CDR1 SGHAT, CDR2 FQNNGV. The CDR3 loop is CASSFVKRASTDTQYF. The CDR3 DNA is TGTGCCAGCAGCTTCGTAAAGCGGGCTAGCACAGATACGCAGTATTTT.